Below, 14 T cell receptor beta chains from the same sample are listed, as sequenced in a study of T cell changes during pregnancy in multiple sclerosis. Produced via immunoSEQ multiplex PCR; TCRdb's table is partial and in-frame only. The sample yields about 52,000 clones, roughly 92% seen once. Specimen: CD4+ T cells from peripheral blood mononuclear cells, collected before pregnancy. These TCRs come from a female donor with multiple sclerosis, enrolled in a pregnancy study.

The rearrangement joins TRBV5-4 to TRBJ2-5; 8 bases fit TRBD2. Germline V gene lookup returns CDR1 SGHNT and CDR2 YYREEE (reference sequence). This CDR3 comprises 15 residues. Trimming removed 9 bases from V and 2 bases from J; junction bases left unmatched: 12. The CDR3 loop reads CATAGGGRGQETQYF. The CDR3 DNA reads TGTGCCACAGCGGGCGGGGGGCGAGGGCAAGAGACCCAGTACTTC.

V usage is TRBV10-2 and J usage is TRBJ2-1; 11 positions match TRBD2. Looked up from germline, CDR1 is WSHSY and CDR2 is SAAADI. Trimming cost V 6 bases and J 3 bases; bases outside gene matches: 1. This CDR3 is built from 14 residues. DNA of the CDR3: TGCGCCAGCAGGGGACTAGCGGTCTACAATGAGCAGTTCTTC. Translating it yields CASRGLAVYNEQFF.

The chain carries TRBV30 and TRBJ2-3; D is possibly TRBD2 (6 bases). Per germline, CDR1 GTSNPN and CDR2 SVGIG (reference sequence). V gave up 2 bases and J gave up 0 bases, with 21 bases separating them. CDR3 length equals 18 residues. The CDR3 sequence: CAWSLWGDFLTSTDTQYF. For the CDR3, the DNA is TGTGCCTGGAGTCTTTGGGGGGACTTCTTGACTAGCACAGATACGCAGTATTTT.

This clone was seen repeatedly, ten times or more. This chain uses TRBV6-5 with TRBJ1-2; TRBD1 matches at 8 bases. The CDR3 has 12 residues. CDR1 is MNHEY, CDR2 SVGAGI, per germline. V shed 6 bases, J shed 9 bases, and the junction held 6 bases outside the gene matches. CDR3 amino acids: CASSPGQGRYTF. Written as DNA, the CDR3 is TGTGCCAGCAGCCCTGGACAGGGCCGCTACACCTTC.

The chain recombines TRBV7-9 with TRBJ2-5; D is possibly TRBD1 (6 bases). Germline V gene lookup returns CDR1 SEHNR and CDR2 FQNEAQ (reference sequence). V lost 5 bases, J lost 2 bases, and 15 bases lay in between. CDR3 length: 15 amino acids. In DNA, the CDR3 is TGTGCCAGCAGCCCCTCCCCGCAGGGGCAAGAGACCCAGTACTTC. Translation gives CASSPSPQGQETQYF.

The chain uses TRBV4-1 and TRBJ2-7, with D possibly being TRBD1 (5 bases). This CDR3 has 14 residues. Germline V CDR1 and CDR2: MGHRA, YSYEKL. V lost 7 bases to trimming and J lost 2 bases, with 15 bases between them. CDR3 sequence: CASIAPDSPYEQYF. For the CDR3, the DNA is TGCGCCAGCATAGCCCCAGACAGCCCCTACGAGCAGTACTTC.

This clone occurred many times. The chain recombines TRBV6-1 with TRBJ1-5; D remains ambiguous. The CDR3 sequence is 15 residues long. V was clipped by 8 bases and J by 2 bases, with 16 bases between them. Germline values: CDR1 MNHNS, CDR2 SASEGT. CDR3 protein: CASERGGFGNQPQHF. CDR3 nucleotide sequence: TGTGCCAGCGAGCGAGGTGGTTTTGGCAATCAGCCCCAGCATTTT.

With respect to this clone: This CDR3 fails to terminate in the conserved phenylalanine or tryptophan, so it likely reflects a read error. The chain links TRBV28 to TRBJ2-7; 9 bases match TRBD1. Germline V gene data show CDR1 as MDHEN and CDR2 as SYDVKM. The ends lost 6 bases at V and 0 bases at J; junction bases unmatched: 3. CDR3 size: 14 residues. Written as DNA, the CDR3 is TGTGCCAGCAGAGGGACAGGGAGCTCCTACGAGCAGTACTCC. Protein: CASRGTGSSYEQYS.

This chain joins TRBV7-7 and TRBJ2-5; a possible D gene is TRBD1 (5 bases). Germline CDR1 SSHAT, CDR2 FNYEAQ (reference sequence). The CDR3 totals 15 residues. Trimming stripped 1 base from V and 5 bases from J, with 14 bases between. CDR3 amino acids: CASSLGGLKGETQYF. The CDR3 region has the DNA TGTGCCAGCAGCTTAGGGGGCCTTAAGGGGGAGACCCAGTACTTC.

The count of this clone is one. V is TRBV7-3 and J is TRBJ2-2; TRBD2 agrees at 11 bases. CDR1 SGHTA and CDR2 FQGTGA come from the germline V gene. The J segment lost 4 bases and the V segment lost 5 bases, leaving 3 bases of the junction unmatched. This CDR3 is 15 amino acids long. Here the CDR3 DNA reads TGTGCCAGCAGCATAGCGGGAGGGCCCACCGGGGAGCTGTTTTTT. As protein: CASSIAGGPTGELFF.

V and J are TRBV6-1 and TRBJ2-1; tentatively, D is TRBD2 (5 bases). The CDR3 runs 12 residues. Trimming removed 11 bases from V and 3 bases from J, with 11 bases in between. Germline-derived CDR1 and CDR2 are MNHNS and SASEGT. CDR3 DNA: TGTGCCTCAGCGGTGGGCTACAATGAGCAGTTCTTC. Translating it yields CASAVGYNEQFF.

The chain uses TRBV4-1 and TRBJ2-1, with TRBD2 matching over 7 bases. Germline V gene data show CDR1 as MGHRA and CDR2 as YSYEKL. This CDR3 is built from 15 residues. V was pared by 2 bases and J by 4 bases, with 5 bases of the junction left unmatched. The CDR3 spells CASSQLGLRYNEQFF. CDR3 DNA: TGCGCCAGCAGCCAATTGGGACTACGATACAATGAGCAGTTCTTC.

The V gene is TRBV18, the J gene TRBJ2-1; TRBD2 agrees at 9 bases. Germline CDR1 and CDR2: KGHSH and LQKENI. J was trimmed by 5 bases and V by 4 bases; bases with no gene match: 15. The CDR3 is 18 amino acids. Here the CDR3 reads CASSLNPTGLARNNEQFF. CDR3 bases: TGTGCCAGCTCACTCAACCCTACCGGACTAGCGCGAAACAATGAGCAGTTCTTC. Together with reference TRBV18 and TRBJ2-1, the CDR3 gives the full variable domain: NAGVMQNPRHLVRRRGQEARLRCSPMKGHSHVYWYRQLPEEGLKFMVYLQKENIIDESGMPKERFSAEFPKEGPSILRIQQVVRGDSAAYFCASSLNPTGLARNNEQFFGPGTRLTVL.

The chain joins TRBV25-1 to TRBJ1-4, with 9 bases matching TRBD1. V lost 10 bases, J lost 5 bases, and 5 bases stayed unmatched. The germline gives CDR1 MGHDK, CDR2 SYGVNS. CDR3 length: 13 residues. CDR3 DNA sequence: TGTGCCACCAAACAGGGGGCAAATGAAAAACTGTTTTTT. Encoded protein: CATKQGANEKLFF. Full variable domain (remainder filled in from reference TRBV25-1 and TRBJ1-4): EADIYQTPRYLVIGTGKKITLECSQTMGHDKMYWYQQDPGMELHLIHYSYGVNSTEKGDLSSESTVSRIRTEHFPLTLESARPSHTSQYLCATKQGANEKLFFGSGTQLSVL.